This is a list of T cell receptor beta chains from one sample in a study of cytomegalovirus exposure and HLA in healthy donors. The method was immunoSEQ multiplex PCR; TCRdb's version includes in-frame clones alone and lacks a portion of them. The data contain over 200,000 clones, roughly four fifths of them singletons. The sequenced material came from PBMCs. These receptors originate from a woman between 40 and 50 years old in good health and CMV-seronegative. The CDR3 runs from the conserved cysteine through the conserved F or W. The D gene is left open where the match is weak. Size tells how often a clone was seen (once, few, many) or the class of an expanded clone, and some rows leave it out.

cdr3_aa cdr3_nt clone_size v_call d_call j_call
CASSPYVGQGDEQYF TGTGCCAGCTCACCATACGTAGGACAGGGGGACGAGCAGTACTTC - TRBV18 TRBD1 TRBJ2-7
CASSYSPTEGEKLFF TGTGCCAGCAGTTACTCCCCCACGGAGGGTGAAAAACTGTTTTTT - TRBV6-6 - TRBJ1-4
CASSLLGERLGANVLTF TGCGCCAGCAGCCTCCTAGGAGAAAGGCTTGGGGCCAACGTCCTGACTTTC - TRBV5-1 - TRBJ2-6
CASSLIGAQGQPQHF TGCGCCAGCAGCTTGATAGGGGCGCAGGGTCAGCCCCAGCATTTT few TRBV5-1 - TRBJ1-5
CATSRDETGVGSPLHF TGTGCCACCAGCAGAGATGAGACAGGGGTAGGGTCACCCCTCCACTTT - TRBV15 TRBD1 TRBJ1-6
CASTNPTTGTVSPLHF TGTGCCAGCACCAACCCAACAACAGGGACGGTTTCACCCCTCCACTTT - TRBV7-2 - TRBJ1-6
CASSVLAGVADTQYF TGTGCCAGCAGCGTACTAGCGGGGGTTGCGGATACGCAGTATTTT - TRBV5-4 TRBD2 TRBJ2-3
CASSQDRAKNIQYF TGTGCCAGCAGCCAGGACAGGGCGAAAAACATTCAGTACTTC - TRBV11-2 TRBD1 TRBJ2-4
CASSRQGLGYTF TGTGCCAGTAGTCGACAGGGTCTGGGCTACACCTTC - TRBV19 TRBD1 TRBJ1-2
CASSFGTGGASSYEQYF TGTGCCAGCAGCTTCGGAACAGGGGGCGCGTCTTCCTACGAGCAGTACTTC - TRBV7-2 TRBD1 TRBJ2-7
CASSFQTGEETQYF TGTGCCAGCAGCTTTCAGACAGGGGAAGAGACCCAGTACTTC - TRBV7-9 TRBD1 TRBJ2-5
CASDLGDEKLFF TGTGCCAGTGACCTAGGGGATGAAAAACTGTTTTTT - TRBV6-1 - TRBJ1-4
CASSEPWGPPEAFF TGTGCCAGCAGTGAACCCTGGGGGCCACCAGAGGCTTTCTTT - TRBV6-1 - TRBJ1-1
CASSSRDNGNTIYF TGTGCCAGCAGCTCGAGGGACAACGGAAACACCATATATTTT - TRBV11-2 - TRBJ1-3
CASSPGGDGYTF TGTGCCAGCAGTCCAGGGGGAGATGGCTACACCTTC once TRBV6-6 TRBD1 TRBJ1-2
CASSALASRGNQPQHF TGTGCCAGTAGCGCCCTAGCGTCTAGAGGCAATCAGCCCCAGCATTTT few TRBV19 - TRBJ1-5
CASSLVGPSGVATQYF TGTGCCAGCAGCTTAGTGGGTCCTAGCGGGGTGGCGACCCAGTACTTC - TRBV7-2 TRBD2 TRBJ2-5
CASSPRQGPDTQYF TGTGCCAGCAGTCCCCGACAGGGCCCCGATACGCAGTATTTT - TRBV27 TRBD1 TRBJ2-3
CASSLNTEAFF TGTGCCAGCAGTCTCAACACTGAAGCTTTCTTT - TRBV25-1 - TRBJ1-1
CASSTRDRTYEQYF TGTGCCAGCAGCACCCGGGATCGCACCTACGAGCAGTACTTC - TRBV13 - TRBJ2-7
CATESTSGEETQYF TGTGCCACCGAATCGACTAGCGGGGAAGAGACCCAGTACTTC - TRBV15 TRBD2 TRBJ2-5
CASSLRRAASTDTQYF TGTGCCAGTAGCCTTAGGAGGGCCGCGAGCACAGATACGCAGTATTTT - TRBV19 - TRBJ2-3
CASSLDGTSTNTGELFF TGTGCCAGCAGTTTAGATGGGACATCTACGAACACCGGGGAGCTGTTTTTT - TRBV27 - TRBJ2-2
CASTDRGRVRELFF TGTGCCAGCACGGACAGGGGAAGGGTCAGGGAGCTGTTTTTT - TRBV2 TRBD1 TRBJ2-2
CAIRRQDTGELFF TGTGCCATCAGAAGACAGGACACCGGGGAGCTGTTTTTT - TRBV10-3 - TRBJ2-2
CAWSARDRGLPPQHF TGTGCCTGGAGTGCCCGGGACAGGGGGTTACCGCCCCAGCATTTT - TRBV30 TRBD1 TRBJ1-5